The clone carrying this T cell receptor (beta chain) appeared a few times. The CDR3 runs to 12 residues. V shed 6 bases and J shed 5 bases, with 10 bases lying between them. Germline CDR1 reads MNHNY; CDR2 reads SVGAGI (reference sequence). The source of the sample is a study of technical replicates of blood from several donors. Some clones are missing from TCRdb's copy, which holds only in-frame ones; the method was immunoSEQ multiplex PCR. The profile shows approximately 78,000 clones, nearly 97% of them singletons. The specimen sequenced was T cells isolated from PBMCs. The clonotype originates from a human donor in good health. The rearrangement uses TRBV6-6 and TRBJ1-2; no reliable D call. CDR3 in DNA: TGTGCCAGCAGCCCAGCGGATTATGGCTACACCTTC. Translated, it gives CASSPADYGYTF.